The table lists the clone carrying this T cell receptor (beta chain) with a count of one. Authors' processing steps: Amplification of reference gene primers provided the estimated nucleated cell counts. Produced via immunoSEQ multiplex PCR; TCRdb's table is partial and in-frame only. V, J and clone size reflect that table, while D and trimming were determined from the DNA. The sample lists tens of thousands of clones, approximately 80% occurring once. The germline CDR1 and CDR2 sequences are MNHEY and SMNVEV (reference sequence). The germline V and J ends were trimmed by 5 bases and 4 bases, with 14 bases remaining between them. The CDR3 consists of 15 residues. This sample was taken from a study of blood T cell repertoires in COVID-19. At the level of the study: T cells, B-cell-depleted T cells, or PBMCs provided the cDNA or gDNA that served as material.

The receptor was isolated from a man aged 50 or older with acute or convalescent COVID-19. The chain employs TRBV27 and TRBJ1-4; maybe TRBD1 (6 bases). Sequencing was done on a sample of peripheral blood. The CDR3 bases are TGTGCCAGCAGTCAAACAGGGATAAATAATGAAAAACTGTTTTTT. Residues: CASSQTGINNEKLFF.